The clone carrying this T cell receptor (beta chain) was observed at least ten times. Its antigen is unknown. In germline, CDR1 is SGHRS, CDR2 YFSETQ. Trimming cost V 3 bases and J 1 base, with 10 bases left between them. The CDR3 spans 14 residues. The data stem from a study of neurological immune-mediated disorders. General study points: Across subjects, no CDR3 amino acid sequence appeared in expanded clones of more than one subject, a finding that suggested private repertoires in all groups. The level of TCR clonal expansion was highest in patients with HTLV-1-associated myelopathy and lowest in multiple sclerosis, where it fell below the level seen in healthy controls.

With 10-nucleotide random UMIs included, cDNA was synthesized by 5'RACE. One entry per CDR3 protein results from TCRdb running MiXCR on the 5' RACE reads. The sample lists 70,000 to 95,000 distinct CDR3 sequences; approximately 13% were seen once. Time point here: longitudinal time-point 2. PBMCs stored at -80 C, numbering 2 million, were the origin of the unsorted libraries. The gene calls are TRBV5-1 and TRBJ1-1; tentatively, D is TRBD1 (6 bases). This receptor was taken from a female donor with HTLV-1-associated myelopathy (HAM/TSP). The specimen was PBMCs. Here the CDR3 reads CASSSSDRNTEAFF. The CDR3 DNA follows: TGCGCCAGCAGCTCCTCGGACAGGAACACTGAAGCTTTCTTT. The whole variable domain, remainder taken from reference TRBV5-1 and TRBJ1-1, is KAGVTQTPRYLIKTRGQQVTLSCSPISGHRSVSWYQQTPGQGLQFLFEYFSETQRNKGNFPGRFSGRQFSNSRSEMNVSTLELGDSALYLCASSSSDRNTEAFFGQGTRLTVV.